This TCR beta chain was sequenced for a study of T cell responses to AZD1222 COVID-19 vaccine listed by TCRdb under 2021. About the study as a whole: A total of approximately 240 trial participants underwent TCR sequencing, of whom approximately 200 had received two doses of AZD1222 and around 26 had received two doses of the MenACWY control vaccine. Enrollment into the trials was organized by age into subgroups of 18-55, 56-69 and 70-plus years, and those subgroups contained about 150, 27 and 61 TCR-sequenced participants, respectively. Study-wide findings and limitations: Participants were mostly white British, with more females than males. The authors suggested clonal diversity may have been underestimated. The vaccine-associated CD4 TCRs covered the entire spike protein, and the dominant responses fell in regions 160-218 and 743-854. After two AZD1222 doses, both the breadth and the depth of spike-specific TCRs were significantly higher than at day 0 and than in MenACWY recipients. Only six AZD1222 recipients were SARS-CoV-2 seropositive at baseline, limiting conclusions about previously exposed vaccinees. The 56-69-year group was small, and its depth increase did not reach significance, likely because of low power. Reportedly, close to half of the unique spike-specific TCRs recognized epitopes lying outside the regions that are mutated in the B.1.351 and B.1.1.7 variants. Because no day 14 peak-response samples were available, repertoires were characterized only after the peak T cell response.

The time point label for this specimen denotes: baseline before first vaccination. The sample's treatment or condition label, decoded: meningococcal conjugate vaccine given as trial control. Vaccinee samples came from UK trials COV001 and COV002, including a single-blind randomized controlled phase 2/3 trial of AZD1222 (ChAdOx1 nCoV-19) in healthy adults. For TCRbeta chain sequencing, PBMC samples were collected from trial participants at day 0 and at day 28 after the second dose. Concerning this clone itself: Its specific antigen is unknown. Since the CDR3 does not end with the conserved phenylalanine or tryptophan, this likely comes from a read error. The DNA is left out, because the CDR3 cannot be placed on it with certainty; the CDR3 is given as TCRdb lists it.

The CDR3 regions of human TCRbeta chains were analyzed by immunosequencing. Processing in the source paper ran as follows. TCRs in the repertoires were compared against a reference library of SARS-CoV-2-specific TCRs that had been generated with the MIRA antigen-specificity platform. Breadth was defined as the fraction of unique TCRs that were SARS-CoV-2-associated, and depth was defined as the fraction of total T cells that were SARS-CoV-2-associated. Using the MIRA data, each spike-specific TCR was assigned both to the spike region to which the TCR was reactive and to a CD4 or CD8 class. Log10-transformed breadth and depth values were compared by one-way ANOVA with Sidak's multiple comparisons tests. TCRdb carries this immuneACCESS record with in-frame sequences only. Its versions omit some clonotypes, under half of them owing to an unresolved V gene in the studies checked, with the rest unexplained. The V and J calls and the clone size are those of that table, but D and trimming were determined from the DNA. Within this sample are 75,000 to 95,000 clones, with 89% of them counted one time only. The leading ten clones occupy less than 3.5% of the sample.

Termini included, the CDR3 measures 8 amino acids. CDR1 and CDR2 (SNHLY, FYNNEI) derive from the germline V gene. The material sequenced was peripheral blood, taken on day 0 of MenACWY control vaccination. In this chain, TRBV2 is recombined with TRBJ2-7; the DNA was not used to check the table's D call, TRBD1. The receptor was derived from an adult in good health. CDR3 protein: CAYRQGQL.